Below are 23 T cell receptor beta chains sequenced from a single sample in a study of vaccination and CD4 T cells after COVID-19. Noted time point: late sampling 161 to 241 days after vaccination in three convalescent patients. Treatment defined: approximately nine-day PBMC culture with coronavirus spike peptide pools or control peptides (ViraFEST assay). What these receptors recognize is not known. Sequenced with the Oncomine TCR Beta short-read assay was DNA taken from cultured CD4+ T cells. TCRdb called the PCR reads again in MiXCR, with one record for every CDR3 protein. The sample lists tens of thousands of distinct CDR3 sequences, approximately 28% occurring once. Sample: CD4+ T cells from blood, cultured in vitro, taken about 7 months after SARS-CoV-2 vaccination. The receptor source for this set is a human donor who had recovered from COVID-19.

This chain connects TRBV7-9 to TRBJ1-2; TRBD1 is a possible D gene (5 bases). CDR1 SEHNR and CDR2 FQNEAQ come from the germline V gene (reference sequence). V was pared by 3 bases and J by 4 bases, with 9 bases between. The CDR3 totals 13 residues. This CDR3 reads CASSLGPTYGYTF. CDR3 DNA sequence: TGTGCCAGCAGCTTGGGACCCACCTATGGCTACACCTTC. Full variable domain (rest looked up from reference TRBV7-9 and TRBJ1-2): DTGVSQNPRHKITKRGQNVTFRCDPISEHNRLYWYRQTLGQGPEFLTYFQNEAQLEKSRLLSDRFSAERPKGSFSTLEIQRTEQGDSAMYLCASSLGPTYGYTFGSGTRLTVV.

The chain is built from TRBV19 and TRBJ2-7; D remains ambiguous. Trimming left V 5 bases short and J 2 bases short, with 19 bases between. The CDR3 totals 16 residues. CDR1 LNHDA and CDR2 SQIVND come from the germline V gene (reference sequence). CDR3 sequence: CASSPDRRPNTYEQYF. CDR3 DNA: TGTGCCAGTAGTCCCGATCGTAGGCCTAATACCTACGAGCAGTACTTC.

This clonotype was seen only a few times. The rearrangement uses TRBV24-1 and TRBJ2-3; possibly TRBD1 for D (5 bases). Germline V gene sequence: CDR1 KGHDR, CDR2 SFDVKD. V gave up 5 bases and J gave up 2 bases, with 13 bases separating them. There are 15 residues in the CDR3. The CDR3 loop is CATSVRGTPTDTQYF. In nucleotides, the CDR3 is TGTGCCACCAGTGTTAGGGGAACTCCCACAGATACGCAGTATTTT.

This chain joins TRBV11-1 and TRBJ2-1; 8 bases agree with TRBD1. From germline, CDR1 is SGHAT and CDR2 FQDESV (reference sequence). V shed 6 bases, J shed 5 bases, and the junction held 9 bases outside the gene matches. CDR3 length: 15 amino acids. The CDR3 sequence: CASSQGQGANNEQFF. DNA of the CDR3: TGTGCCAGCAGTCAAGGACAGGGAGCCAACAATGAGCAGTTCTTC. The variable domain in full, with the rest retrieved from reference TRBV11-1 and TRBJ2-1, is EAEVAQSPRYKITEKSQAVAFWCDPISGHATLYWYRQILGQGPELLVQFQDESVVDDSQLPKDRFSAERLKGVDSTLKIQPAELGDSAMYLCASSQGQGANNEQFFGPGTRLTVL.

This clonotype was found a few times. The CDR3 DNA follows: TGTGCCAGCACCGGGGGGGCCATCAGAGGGGAGACCCAGTACTTC. It specifies CASTGGAIRGETQYF. The chain carries TRBV7-9 and TRBJ2-5; 8 nucleotides line up with TRBD2. The CDR3 has 15 residues. Losses at the gene ends were 7 bases for V and 5 bases for J; bases not matched to a gene: 12. CDR1 and CDR2 from the germline V gene are SEHNR and FQNEAQ (reference sequence).

This clonotype was seen a few times. This chain uses TRBV7-9 with TRBJ2-7; a weak D match, TRBD2 (5 bases). V gave up 5 bases and J gave up 4 bases, with 9 bases separating them. Germline V gene sequence: CDR1 SEHNR, CDR2 FQNEAQ (reference sequence). The CDR3 covers 12 residues. The DNA of the CDR3 is TGTGCCAGCAGCCATACTAGGTACGAGCAGTACTTC. This codes for CASSHTRYEQYF.

V gene TRBV28 combines with J gene TRBJ1-5, with D perhaps matching TRBD1 (6 bases). Germline assignment: CDR1 MDHEN and CDR2 SYDVKM. The CDR3 runs 16 residues. V lost 5 bases and J 0 bases, leaving 14 bases between the germline ends. The DNA of the CDR3 is TGTGCCAGCAGTATCTTAGGACAGTATAGCAATCAGCCCCAGCATTTT. Protein product: CASSILGQYSNQPQHF. Complete variable domain (other parts from reference TRBV28 and TRBJ1-5): DVKVTQSSRYLVKRTGEKVFLECVQDMDHENMFWYRQDPGLGLRLIYFSYDVKMKEKGDIPEGYSVSREKKERFSLILESASTNQTSMYLCASSILGQYSNQPQHFGDGTRLSIL.

This chain links TRBV25-1 with TRBJ2-7, with 10 bases aligning to TRBD1. The V gene's germline CDR1 is MGHDK and CDR2 SYGVNS. V lost 7 bases and J lost 5; bases outside the gene matches: 11. The CDR3 covers 15 residues. CDR3 bases: TGTGCCAGCACCCCCTCTGGGACAGGGGACCACGAGCAGTACTTC. This encodes CASTPSGTGDHEQYF.

The rearrangement joins TRBV7-8 to TRBJ2-3; possibly TRBD2 for D (6 bases). V lost 6 bases, J lost 0 bases, and 19 bases lay in between. This CDR3 comprises 17 residues. CDR1 is SGHVS and CDR2 is FQNEAQ in the germline V gene. The CDR3 loop reads CASSHKNGGASTDTQYF. The CDR3 DNA follows: TGTGCCAGCAGTCACAAGAACGGGGGTGCTAGCACAGATACGCAGTATTTT.

V usage is TRBV29-1 and J usage is TRBJ2-3; 12 nucleotides align to TRBD2. This CDR3 has 13 amino acids. From germline, CDR1 is SQVTM and CDR2 ANQGSEA. V trimming: 8 bases; J trimming: 4 bases; junction bases outside the gene matches: 4. This chain's CDR3 is CSTTSGSSDTQYF. CDR3 DNA sequence: TGCAGCACGACTAGCGGGAGCTCAGATACGCAGTATTTT.

The table lists this clonotype with a few counts. The rearrangement links TRBV6-5 to TRBJ2-5; D is perhaps TRBD2 (5 bases). This CDR3 spans 16 amino acids. Trimming removed 0 bases from V and 5 bases from J, with 16 bases in between. Germline values: CDR1 MNHEY, CDR2 SVGAGI. CDR3 DNA sequence: TGTGCCAGCAGTTACTCGAGCTGGCTAGCTGGTGAGACCCAGTACTTC. Residues: CASSYSSWLAGETQYF.

The table lists this clonotype with a few counts. This chain's CDR3 is CASNTGTGMGGYTF. CDR3 DNA: TGTGCCAGCAACACCGGGACAGGGATGGGTGGCTACACCTTC. The chain recombines TRBV2 with TRBJ1-2, with TRBD1 matching 9 bases. The CDR3 consists of 14 residues. CDR1 and CDR2 from the germline V gene are SNHLY and FYNNEI. After removal of 7 bases from V and 7 bases from J, the junction contained 10 bases not matched to a gene. The variable domain in full, with the rest retrieved from reference TRBV2 and TRBJ1-2, is EPEVTQTPSHQVTQMGQEVILRCVPISNHLYFYWYRQILGQKVEFLVSFYNNEISEKSEIFDDQFSVERPDGSNFTLKIRSTKLEDSAMYFCASNTGTGMGGYTFGSGTRLTVV.

CDR3 nucleotides: TGTGCCACCTCAGTCCTTAACTATGGCTACACCTTC. Translated: CATSVLNYGYTF. The V gene is TRBV28, the J gene TRBJ1-2, with unresolved D. The ends were cut back, 10 bases at V and 1 base at J, with 10 bases in the middle. The CDR3 covers 12 residues. From germline, CDR1 is MDHEN and CDR2 SYDVKM.

This rearrangement joins TRBV11-3 to TRBJ2-7, with D uncertain. V lost 3 bases and J 1 base, leaving 10 bases between the germline ends. The CDR3 has 14 residues. The germline CDR1 and CDR2 sequences are SGHNT and YENEEA. The CDR3 loop is CASSLSGTSYEQYF. As DNA, the CDR3 is TGTGCCAGCAGCTTGTCAGGAACGTCCTACGAGCAGTACTTC.

A few counts support this clonotype. The chain uses TRBV28 and TRBJ2-3; no definite D call. The length of the CDR3 is 15 residues. In germline, CDR1 is MDHEN, CDR2 SYDVKM. Between the trimmed V and J ends, which lost 5 bases and 1 base, there was a span of 13 bases. The CDR3 DNA sequence: TGTGCCAGCAGTCTCCGGGCGGTGCGCACAGATACGCAGTATTTT. Translated, it gives CASSLRAVRTDTQYF. The variable domain in full, with the rest retrieved from reference TRBV28 and TRBJ2-3, is DVKVTQSSRYLVKRTGEKVFLECVQDMDHENMFWYRQDPGLGLRLIYFSYDVKMKEKGDIPEGYSVSREKKERFSLILESASTNQTSMYLCASSLRAVRTDTQYFGPGTRLTVL.

This sequence joins TRBV27 and TRBJ2-7; perhaps TRBD1 as D (6 bases). With 0 bases removed from V and 2 bases from J, the gap between germline ends came to 17 bases. The V gene's germline CDR1 is MNHEY and CDR2 SMNVEV (reference sequence). CDR3 length: 17 amino acids. This CDR3 is CASSLSIPQGGPYEQYF. The CDR3 nucleotides read TGTGCCAGCAGTTTATCAATCCCACAGGGTGGACCCTACGAGCAGTACTTC.

V is TRBV7-3 and J is TRBJ2-1; 7 nucleotides agree with TRBD2. CDR3 length: 13 residues. V lost 5 bases to trimming and J lost 5 bases; unmatched junction nucleotides: 3. From germline, CDR1 is SGHTA and CDR2 FQGTGA. CDR3 coding DNA: TGTGCCAGCAGCCGGGGACTAAACAATGAGCAGTTCTTC. It specifies CASSRGLNNEQFF.

The table lists this clonotype with a few counts. The J gene is TRBJ2-7, the V gene TRBV19; 9 bases fit TRBD1. CDR1 is LNHDA and CDR2 is SQIVND in the germline V gene (reference sequence). V lost 4 bases and J lost 3; bases outside the gene matches: 4. This CDR3 region has 14 residues. This CDR3 is CASSTGTGFYEQYF. The CDR3 coding sequence is TGTGCCAGTAGTACCGGGACAGGGTTCTACGAGCAGTACTTC.

V is TRBV28 and J is TRBJ1-2, with a tentative D call TRBD1 (6 bases). The CDR3 has 17 amino acids. Per the germline V gene, CDR1 is MDHEN and CDR2 is SYDVKM. Trimming took off 4 bases at V and 4 bases at J, with 22 bases between the two ends. Here the CDR3 reads CASSSSWWGAVGYGYTF. DNA for the CDR3: TGTGCCAGCAGTTCATCATGGTGGGGGGCGGTCGGCTATGGCTACACCTTC.

The chain has TRBV7-3 and TRBJ2-1; TRBD2 agrees at 12 bases. This CDR3 region has 14 residues. The V gene's germline CDR1 is SGHTA and CDR2 FQGTGA. The trim removed 7 bases at V and 8 bases at J, leaving 6 bases unmatched. DNA for the CDR3: TGTGCCAGCACCGCGACTAGCGGGAGTTATGAGCAGTTCTTC. It encodes CASTATSGSYEQFF.

This sequence joins TRBV20-1 and TRBJ1-1, with 9 positions matching TRBD1. Germline V CDR1 and CDR2: DFQATT, SNEGSKA (reference sequence). This CDR3 contains 15 residues. V lost 3 bases, J lost 4 bases, and 9 bases stayed unmatched. The CDR3 is CSASRDRARGTEAFF. CDR3 nucleotide sequence: TGCAGTGCTAGTAGGGACAGGGCTCGAGGCACTGAAGCTTTCTTT.

The CDR3 here is CSAQLGGIGNTIYF. DNA of the CDR3: TGCAGTGCCCAATTAGGGGGCATCGGAAACACCATATATTTT. The chain joins TRBV20-1 to TRBJ1-3; 7 nucleotides agree with TRBD1. J gave up 4 bases and V 6 bases, and 9 bases lay outside the gene matches. This CDR3 comprises 14 residues. The germline V gene encodes CDR1 DFQATT and CDR2 SNEGSKA (reference sequence).

V usage is TRBV2 and J usage is TRBJ2-7, with 9 bases aligning to TRBD2. This CDR3 is built from 15 residues. Trimming cost V 3 bases and J 3 bases; bases outside gene matches: 6. Germline CDR1 SNHLY, CDR2 FYNNEI. For the CDR3, the DNA is TGTGCCAGCAGTGACCATGGGACTAGCCGCTACGAGCAGTACTTC. This encodes CASSDHGTSRYEQYF.